The rows below give T cell receptor beta chains drawn from one sample of a study of cytomegalovirus exposure and HLA in healthy donors. TCRdb keeps only in-frame clones here, not all; method: immunoSEQ multiplex PCR. Among 240,000 or so clones listed, 82% were seen once. Sequenced: PBMCs. These TCRs come from a woman aged 35 to 49 in good health and CMV-seropositive. Each CDR3 is given with its conserved first and last residue.

V gene	J gene	CDR3 protein
TRBV2	TRBJ2-5	CASSEAGTRETQYF
TRBV7-2	TRBJ2-1	CASSQPGLGGGSYNEQFF
TRBV2	TRBJ2-1	CASSEVSEGGLAGIYNEQFF
TRBV27	TRBJ1-3	CASSFSQGTGNTIYF
TRBV4-2	TRBJ1-6	CASSHKTGDNSPLHF
TRBV4-2	TRBJ1-2	CASSQGKDREVGYTF
TRBV9	TRBJ2-2	CASSAGTSNTGELFF
TRBV6-1	TRBJ2-7	CASSGDRSSYEQYF
TRBV6-5	TRBJ1-1	CASSKQGAETEAFF
TRBV27	TRBJ1-5	CASSLDVGVEPQHF
TRBV10-1	TRBJ2-5	CASSYGTSGLGETQYF
TRBV5-4	TRBJ2-1	CASSGLAGLTYNEQFF
TRBV18	TRBJ1-6	CASSPGTGDNSPLHF
TRBV27	TRBJ2-3	CASSGLAGTDTQYF
TRBV5-4	TRBJ2-3	CASSLRAGTDTQYF
TRBV7-9	TRBJ1-2	CASSSLSGQSGGYTF
TRBV30	TRBJ1-4	CAWSVGRGEKLFF
TRBV20-1	TRBJ1-2	CSAQDSYGYTF
TRBV15	.	CATSRDYEGGYEQYF
TRBV4-1	TRBJ1-3	CASSLRQGADGNTIYF